This T cell receptor (beta chain) was sequenced in a study of OX40 agonist ivuxolimab in advanced cancers. This CDR3 is built from 14 residues. Germline V lookup: CDR1 MDHEN, CDR2 SYDVKM. V lost 5 bases and J lost 4, with 14 bases in between. Study outcomes and limitations: No determination was made of the antigen specificity of the expanded peripheral T cells. By week 6 at 0.1 to 3.0 mg/kg, blood CD4+ and CD8+ T cells had expanded clonally. More expanded clones were found, on average, in CD8+ than in CD4+ T cells. Clonal expansion among partial responders at 0.1-3.0 mg/kg ranked near the lowest.

Measured with immunoSEQ multiplex PCR; TCRdb has only the in-frame clones, and not every one. The repertoire holds tens of thousands of clones, with roughly 80% as singletons. With respect to this clone: The target antigen is unknown.

This receptor was identified in an adult with an advanced solid tumor such as melanoma, head and neck, liver or kidney cancer. This sequence joins TRBV28 and TRBJ2-5; weak D call: TRBD1 (7 bases). Material: CD4+ or CD8+ T cells sorted from blood, obtained in a trial of the OX40 agonist ivuxolimab. The CDR3 DNA is TGTGCCAGCAGTCCTACTCAGGGGGGAGAGACCCAGTACTTC. Translating it yields CASSPTQGGETQYF. The full variable domain, rest sourced from reference TRBV28 and TRBJ2-5, is DVKVTQSSRYLVKRTGEKVFLECVQDMDHENMFWYRQDPGLGLRLIYFSYDVKMKEKGDIPEGYSVSREKKERFSLILESASTNQTSMYLCASSPTQGGETQYFGPGTRLLVL.